What follows describes a single TCR beta chain. Its cognate antigen is unknown. This sample stems from a study of circulating and synovial CD4+ cells in juvenile arthritis. Study-wide results and caveats: Measured synovium overlap likely understates the true shared repertoire. Some such blood samples were as oligoclonal as synovium.

This table comes from immunoSEQ multiplex PCR, and its TCRdb copy is limited to in-frame clones, with some not included. Found here are fewer than 40,000 clones, over 85% of them singletons; the top ten hold 2.9%. Germline V gene lookup returns CDR1 SGHRS and CDR2 YFSETQ. J gave up 2 bases and V 4 bases, and 17 bases lay outside the gene matches. The CDR3 extends over 19 amino acids. Sequenced input: CD4+ T cells from blood. The sequence derives from a human donor with juvenile idiopathic arthritis. V is TRBV5-1 and J is TRBJ2-3; 9 bases line up with TRBD2. DNA for the CDR3: TGCGCCAGCAGCCCCACCACTAGCGGGTTCAGATCGGTCACAGATACGCAGTATTTT. It translates to CASSPTTSGFRSVTDTQYF. The variable domain in full, completed from reference TRBV5-1 and TRBJ2-3, reads KAGVTQTPRYLIKTRGQQVTLSCSPISGHRSVSWYQQTPGQGLQFLFEYFSETQRNKGNFPGRFSGRQFSNSRSEMNVSTLELGDSALYLCASSPTTSGFRSVTDTQYFGPGTRLTVL.